A single sample is the source of the 14 T cell receptor beta chains below, sequenced in a study of T cells in Graves' hyperthyroidism and ophthalmopathy. RNA transcripts yielded amplified TCR beta CDR3 regions. The HTBI primer set drove a first-round RT-PCR of the TCR CDR3. MiXCR, applied by TCRdb to the multiplex PCR reads, yields one record per CDR3 protein. The table includes 690,000 or so distinct CDR3 sequences, about 19% detected once. Material: blood. These receptors were collected from a woman aged 45-60 years with Graves' hyperthyroidism that later progressed to Graves' ophthalmopathy.

This clonotype was recorded at least ten times. This sequence joins TRBV12-3 or TRBV12-4 and TRBJ2-1, with TRBD2 identical over 11 bases. After removal of 6 bases from V and 3 bases from J, the junction contained 16 bases not matched to a gene. This CDR3 is built from 19 residues. The CDR3 DNA reads as TGTGCCAGCAGCCCTCTTGGTAGCGGGGGGGCCTCCAACTACAATGAGCAGTTCTTC. It yields the protein CASSPLGSGGASNYNEQFF.

This clonotype has a count of ten or more. The gene calls are TRBV2 and TRBJ1-5; no clear D gene. CDR1 is SNHLY and CDR2 is FYNNEI in the germline V gene. There are 14 residues in the CDR3. V lost 6 bases and J 4 bases, leaving 13 bases between the germline ends. The CDR3 is CASRVLPSNQPQHF. The CDR3 DNA follows: TGTGCCAGCAGAGTCCTTCCTTCTAATCAGCCCCAGCATTTT.

This clonotype was recorded once. J is TRBJ2-5 and V is TRBV6-5; TRBD2 aligns across 9 bases. J lost 5 bases, V lost 4 bases, and 5 bases had no gene match. The CDR3 contains 14 residues. The germline V gene has CDR1 MNHEY and CDR2 SVGAGI. The CDR3, as DNA: TGTGCCAGCAGTTTACAGCGGGGGGTGGAGACCCAGTACTTC. Translating it yields CASSLQRGVETQYF.

This clonotype has at least ten counts. V and J are TRBV7-3 and TRBJ1-6, with a tentative D call TRBD1 (5 bases). This CDR3 region has 13 residues. Germline assignment: CDR1 SGHTA and CDR2 FQGTGA. Between the trimmed V and J ends, which lost 5 bases and 7 bases, there was a span of 9 bases. CDR3 residues: CASSQRQNSPLHF. The CDR3, as DNA: TGTGCCAGCAGCCAAAGACAGAATTCACCCCTCCACTTT.

The CDR3 bases are TGTGCCAGCAGCCCCTGGGAAACAGATACGCAGTATTTT. Residues: CASSPWETDTQYF. The V gene is TRBV11-2, the J gene TRBJ2-3; D gene ambiguous. Trimming took off 5 bases at V and 3 bases at J, with 9 bases between the two ends. This CDR3 contains 13 residues. Germline V gene data show CDR1 as SGHAT and CDR2 as FQNNGV.

This clonotype was counted ten times or more. This chain uses TRBV3-1 with TRBJ1-2, with TRBD1 as a possible D gene (6 bases). V was clipped by 3 bases and J by 12 bases, with 14 bases between them. From germline, CDR1 is LGHDT and CDR2 YNNKEL (reference sequence). This CDR3 region has 12 residues. CDR3 nucleotide sequence: TGTGCCAGCAGCCATCTCCAGGGGAGGAACACCTTC. Protein product: CASSHLQGRNTF.

This clonotype appeared many times. The rearrangement links TRBV20-1 to TRBJ1-4; no reliable D call. V was trimmed by 4 bases and J by 2 bases, leaving 8 bases between them. Germline CDR1 reads DFQATT; CDR2 reads SNEGSKA (reference sequence). The CDR3 runs 13 residues. Here the CDR3 DNA reads TGCAGTGCTATCTATAGGACTAATGAAAAACTGTTTTTT. Amino acids: CSAIYRTNEKLFF.

This clonotype came up a few times. The chain uses TRBV29-1 and TRBJ2-6; D is uncertain. The V gene lost 1 base and the J gene lost 3 bases, with 7 bases spanning the gap. CDR3 length: 14 residues. The germline gives CDR1 SQVTM, CDR2 ANQGSEA. This chain's CDR3 is CSVEGEVGANVLTF. The CDR3 DNA reads TGCAGCGTTGAAGGTGAGGTTGGGGCCAACGTCCTGACTTTC.

This clonotype was observed many times. The V and J genes are TRBV20-1 and TRBJ2-5; no firm D call. In germline, CDR1 is DFQATT, CDR2 SNEGSKA (reference sequence). The CDR3 spans 11 residues. The ends were cut back, 6 bases at V and 2 bases at J, with 7 bases in the middle. Written as DNA, the CDR3 is TGCAGTGCAGGACCACAAGAGACCCAGTACTTC. The encoded protein is CSAGPQETQYF.

This clonotype showed up just a few times. The CDR3 nucleotides are TGTGCCAGCAGCGACAGTCGGGGAGGCAATCAGCCCCAGCATTTT. Its translation: CASSDSRGGNQPQHF. This sequence joins TRBV7-9 and TRBJ1-5, with D possibly TRBD1 on 5 matching bases. Trimming took 5 bases from V and 2 from J, leaving 13 bases between them. The CDR3 is made up of 15 amino acids. The germline CDR1 and CDR2 sequences are SEHNR and FQNEAQ (reference sequence).

This clonotype was observed at least ten times. This chain joins TRBV3-1 and TRBJ2-1; TRBD2 matches 7 bases. The CDR3 has 16 residues. V trimming: 6 bases; J trimming: 0 bases; junction bases outside the gene matches: 8. Germline-derived CDR1 and CDR2 are LGHDT and YNNKEL (reference sequence). In DNA, the CDR3 is TGTGCCAGCAGTAGACGCGGGGGAAGCTCCTACAATGAGCAGTTCTTC. Protein product: CASSRRGGSSYNEQFF.

This clonotype appeared a few times. V gene TRBV10-3 combines with J gene TRBJ2-2, with 8 bases matching TRBD2. The trim removed 11 bases at V and 2 bases at J, leaving 7 bases unmatched. The CDR3 extends over 14 amino acids. Germline lookup yields CDR1 ENHRY and CDR2 SYGVKD. The DNA for the CDR3 is TGTGCCTCGGGGGGGGGGCGCAACACCGGGGAGCTGTTTTTT. This gives the protein CASGGGRNTGELFF.

This clonotype was picked up many times. The rearrangement uses TRBV30 and TRBJ1-5; no clear D gene. The V gene lost 1 base and the J gene lost 0 bases, with 4 bases spanning the gap. CDR3 length equals 13 residues. CDR1 and CDR2 (germline): GTSNPN, SVGIG (reference sequence). CDR3 in amino acids: CAWSGGSNQPQHF. The CDR3 DNA is TGTGCCTGGAGTGGTGGTAGCAATCAGCCCCAGCATTTT.

This chain connects TRBV19 to TRBJ1-1; possibly TRBD1 for D (5 bases). V lost 5 bases, J lost 4 bases, and 11 bases lay in between. This CDR3 comprises 13 residues. The germline V gene has CDR1 LNHDA and CDR2 SQIVND (reference sequence). The CDR3 spells CASSSQGFTEAFF. DNA of the CDR3: TGTGCCAGTAGTTCCCAGGGATTCACTGAAGCTTTCTTT.